This T cell receptor (beta chain) was observed in a study of blood T cell repertoires in COVID-19. Study-level information: Specimens from acute and convalescent COVID-19 originated in the United States, Italy and Spain. The cDNA or gDNA used as material had been derived from T cells, B-cell-depleted T cells, or PBMCs.

In the original processing: Cell counts per sample came from amplifying reference gene primers. Repertoires were generated with immunoSEQ multiplex PCR, while TCRdb's copy carries only in-frame clones and drops some. V and J calls and clone size follow that table, whereas D and trimming were derived from the DNA. The top ten clones hold roughly an eighth of a sample with around 30,000 clones, more than 75% of them seen once. Trimming pared 2 bases from V and 0 bases from J, leaving 7 bases between. The CDR3 has 15 residues. Germline V gene lookup returns CDR1 SGHAT and CDR2 FQNNGV. What was sequenced was peripheral blood. V is TRBV11-2 and J is TRBJ2-2, with D maybe TRBD2 (5 bases). The sequence was collected from a man aged 55 to 69 with active COVID-19. The CDR3 is CASSLRTSNTGELFF. The CDR3 bases are TGTGCCAGCAGCTTAAGGACTTCGAACACCGGGGAGCTGTTTTTT.